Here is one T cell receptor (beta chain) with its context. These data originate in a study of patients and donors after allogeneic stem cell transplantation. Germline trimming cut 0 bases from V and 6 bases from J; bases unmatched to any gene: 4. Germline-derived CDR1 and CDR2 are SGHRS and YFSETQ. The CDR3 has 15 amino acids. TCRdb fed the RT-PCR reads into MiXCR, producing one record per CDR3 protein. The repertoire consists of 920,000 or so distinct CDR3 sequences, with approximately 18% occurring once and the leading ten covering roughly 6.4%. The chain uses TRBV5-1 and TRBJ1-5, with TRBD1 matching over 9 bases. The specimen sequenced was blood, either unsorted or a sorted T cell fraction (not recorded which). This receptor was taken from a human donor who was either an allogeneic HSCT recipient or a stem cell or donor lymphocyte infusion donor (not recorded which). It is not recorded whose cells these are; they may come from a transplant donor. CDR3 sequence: CASSLGDREAQPQHF. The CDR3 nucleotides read TGCGCCAGCAGCTTGGGGGACAGGGAGGCTCAGCCCCAGCATTTT.